The present T cell receptor (beta chain) was sequenced within a study of T-cell memory formation after mild COVID-19. V shed 2 bases and J shed 5 bases, with 16 bases lying between them. This CDR3 is built from 15 residues. Germline V gene lookup returns CDR1 SGHTA and CDR2 FQGNSA. TCRdb re-derived calls from the 5' RACE reads in MiXCR, one entry per CDR3 protein. Among fewer than 550,000 distinct CDR3 sequences listed, approximately 20% were seen once. The receptor's source is an adult woman who had mild COVID-19 (a few samples of this study predate the infection). Cell type and time point are not known. This chain joins TRBV7-2 and TRBJ2-7, with D maybe TRBD2 (6 bases). Sequencing was performed on PBMCs or a T cell subset sorted from them (not recorded which). The CDR3 bases are TGTGCCAGCAGCTTACGGTACCGGGGGTCCCACGAGCAGTACTTC. This translates into CASSLRYRGSHEQYF.